Listed below are T cell receptor beta chains from one sample, sequenced in a study of blood T cells in healthy people across ages. MiXCR was run by TCRdb on the 5' RACE reads, yielding one entry per CDR3 protein. The table lists more than 650,000 distinct CDR3 sequences, under 30% of them singletons. The data also belong to a second study, concerning T cells of mothers and their children.

The specimen sequenced was blood. The source is a boy younger than 18 in good health. CDR3s include the opening cysteine and the closing phenylalanine or tryptophan. The D gene is left open where the match is weak. A row's size may be missing; if present it is once, few, many or a size class.

>TRBJ1-4|TRBV15|NA|NA
CATSRDLVGTNEKLFF
TGTGCCACCAGCAGAGATTTGGTGGGAACTAATGAAAAACTGTTTTTT
>TRBJ2-1|TRBV20-1|NA|TRBD2
CSARELAGAYNEQFF
TGCAGTGCTAGAGAACTAGCGGGGGCCTACAATGAGCAGTTCTTC
>TRBJ2-2|TRBV20-1|NA|TRBD2
CSASRGLAGGTGELFF
TGCAGTGCTAGCCGGGGACTAGCGGGCGGCACCGGGGAGCTGTTTTTT
>TRBJ2-1|TRBV29-1|few|NA
CSVAGTARDNEQFF
TGCAGCGTTGCCGGGACTGCCAGGGACAATGAGCAGTTCTTC
>TRBJ2-5|TRBV5-1|NA|NA
CTSSLAQRANQETQYF
TGCACCAGCAGCTTGGCCCAGCGGGCCAACCAAGAGACCCAGTACTTC
>TRBJ2-3|TRBV2|NA|NA
CASQDGIGRTQYF
TGTGCCAGCCAAGACGGTATCGGCCGTACGCAGTATTTT
>TRBJ2-5|TRBV2|few|TRBD1
CAARDRASNERFF
TGTGCGGCCCGGGACAGGGCCTCCAATGAGCGGTTCTTC
>TRBJ2-7|TRBV7-9|NA|NA
CASSLRDGLQYEQYF
TGTGCCAGCAGTCTCCGGGACGGCCTCCAATACGAGCAGTACTTC
>TRBJ1-4|TRBV7-9|NA|NA
CASSERATNEKLFF
TGTGCCAGCAGCGAGCGTGCAACTAATGAAAAACTGTTTTTT
>TRBJ2-5|TRBV6-2/TRBV6-3|few|TRBD1
CASRLTGEETQYF
TGTGCCAGCAGGCTGACAGGGGAAGAGACCCAGTACTTC
>TRBJ2-2|TRBV7-2|NA|NA
CASRARGGMRELFF
TGTGCCAGCAGGGCGAGGGGGGGCATGAGGGAGCTGTTTTTT
>TRBJ2-7|TRBV7-3|few|NA
CASSSGQARNEQYF
TGTGCCAGCAGCTCGGGACAAGCCAGGAACGAGCAGTACTTC
>TRBJ1-5|TRBV2|few|NA
CASRPVEGGSQPQHF
TGTGCCAGCAGACCCGTCGAGGGGGGAAGTCAGCCCCAGCATTTT
>TRBJ2-7|TRBV5-5|NA|NA
CASSLNGPYEQYF
TGTGCCAGCAGCTTGAATGGGCCCTACGAGCAGTACTTC
>TRBJ1-2|TRBV18|few|TRBD1
CASSRDRDNYGYTF
TGTGCCAGCTCACGGGACAGGGATAACTATGGCTACACCTTC
>TRBJ2-5|TRBV12-3/TRBV12-4|NA|NA
CASSLASVPQETQCF
TGTGCCAGCAGTTTAGCGTCGGTCCCTCAAGAGACCCAGTGCTTC
>TRBJ2-5|TRBV4-1|NA|NA
CASSQDALAETQYF
TGCGCCAGCAGCCAAGATGCCCTAGCGGAGACCCAGTACTTC
>TRBJ2-7|TRBV7-3|few|NA
CASSINRESEQYF
TGTGCCAGCAGCATAAACAGGGAGAGCGAGCAGTACTTC
>TRBJ2-1|TRBV24-1|few|NA
CATSDPSVPASSYNEQFF
TGTGCCACCAGTGATCCCTCGGTCCCAGCGAGCTCCTACAATGAGCAGTTCTTC
>TRBJ1-4|TRBV23-1|NA|NA
CASSYRVPLLNEKLFF
TGCGCCAGCAGTTACAGGGTCCCACTACTTAATGAAAAGCTGTTTTTT